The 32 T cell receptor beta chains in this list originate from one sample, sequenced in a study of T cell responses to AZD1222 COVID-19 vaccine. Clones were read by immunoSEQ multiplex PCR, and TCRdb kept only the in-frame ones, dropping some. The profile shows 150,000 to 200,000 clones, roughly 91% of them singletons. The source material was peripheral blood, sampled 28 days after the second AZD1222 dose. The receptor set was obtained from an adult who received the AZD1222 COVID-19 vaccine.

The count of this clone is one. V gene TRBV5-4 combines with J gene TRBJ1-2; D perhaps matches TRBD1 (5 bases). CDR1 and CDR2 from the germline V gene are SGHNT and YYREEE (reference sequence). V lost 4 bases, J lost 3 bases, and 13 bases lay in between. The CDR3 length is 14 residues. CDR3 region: CASSRREGHYGYTF. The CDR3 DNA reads TGTGCCAGCAGCCGCAGGGAGGGACACTATGGCTACACCTTC. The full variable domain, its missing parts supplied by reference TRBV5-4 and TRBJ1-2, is ETGVTQSPTHLIKTRGQQVTLRCSSQSGHNTVSWYQQALGQGPQFIFQYYREEENGRGNFPPRFSGLQFPNYSSELNVNALELDDSALYLCASSRREGHYGYTFGSGTRLTVV.

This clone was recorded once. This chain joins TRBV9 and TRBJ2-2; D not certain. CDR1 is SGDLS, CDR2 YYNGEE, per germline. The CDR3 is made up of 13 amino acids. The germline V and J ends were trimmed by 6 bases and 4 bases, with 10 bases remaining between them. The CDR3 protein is CASTTDATGELFF. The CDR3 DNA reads TGTGCCAGCACGACCGACGCCACCGGGGAGCTGTTTTTT.

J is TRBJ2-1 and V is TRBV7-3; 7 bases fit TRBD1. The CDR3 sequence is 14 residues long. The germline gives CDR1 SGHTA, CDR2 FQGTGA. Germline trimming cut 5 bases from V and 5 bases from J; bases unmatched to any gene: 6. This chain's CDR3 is CASSLYRGNNEQFF. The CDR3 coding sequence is TGTGCCAGCAGCCTCTACAGGGGTAACAATGAGCAGTTCTTC.

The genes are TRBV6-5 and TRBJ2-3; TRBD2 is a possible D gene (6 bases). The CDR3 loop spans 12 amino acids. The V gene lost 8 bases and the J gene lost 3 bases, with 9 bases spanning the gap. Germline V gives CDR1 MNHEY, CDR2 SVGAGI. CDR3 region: CASVGGTDTQYF. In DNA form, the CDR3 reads TGTGCCAGCGTAGGAGGGACAGATACGCAGTATTTT.

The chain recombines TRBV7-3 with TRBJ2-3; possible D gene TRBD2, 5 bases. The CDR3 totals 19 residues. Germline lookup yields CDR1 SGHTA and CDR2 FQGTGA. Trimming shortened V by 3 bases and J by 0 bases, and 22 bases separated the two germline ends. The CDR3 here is CASSLNRASRLPSTDTQYF. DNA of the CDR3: TGTGCCAGCAGCTTGAATCGGGCTAGCAGACTCCCTAGCACAGATACGCAGTATTTT.

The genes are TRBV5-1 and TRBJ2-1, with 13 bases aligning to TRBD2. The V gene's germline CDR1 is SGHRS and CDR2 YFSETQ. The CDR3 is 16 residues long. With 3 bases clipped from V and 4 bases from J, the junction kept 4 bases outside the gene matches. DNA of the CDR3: TGCGCCAGCAGCTCGGGACTAGCGGGGCTGTACAATGAGCAGTTCTTC. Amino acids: CASSSGLAGLYNEQFF.

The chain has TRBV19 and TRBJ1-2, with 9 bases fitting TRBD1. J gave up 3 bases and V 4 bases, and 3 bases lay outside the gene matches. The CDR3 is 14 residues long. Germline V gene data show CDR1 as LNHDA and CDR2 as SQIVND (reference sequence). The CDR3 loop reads CASSTQGADYGYTF. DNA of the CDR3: TGTGCCAGTAGTACACAGGGGGCGGACTATGGCTACACCTTC.

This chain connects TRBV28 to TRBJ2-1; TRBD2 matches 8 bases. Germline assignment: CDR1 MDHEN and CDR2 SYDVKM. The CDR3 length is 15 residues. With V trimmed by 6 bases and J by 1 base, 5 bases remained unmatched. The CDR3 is CASSPGGRSYNEQFF. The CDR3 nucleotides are TGTGCCAGCAGCCCTGGCGGGAGGTCCTACAATGAGCAGTTCTTC.

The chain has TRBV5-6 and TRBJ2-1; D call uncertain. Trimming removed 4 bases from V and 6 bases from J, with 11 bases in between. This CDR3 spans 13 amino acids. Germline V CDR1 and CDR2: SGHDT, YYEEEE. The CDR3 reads CASSGALSNEQFF. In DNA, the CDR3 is TGTGCCAGCAGCGGAGCTTTAAGCAATGAGCAGTTCTTC.

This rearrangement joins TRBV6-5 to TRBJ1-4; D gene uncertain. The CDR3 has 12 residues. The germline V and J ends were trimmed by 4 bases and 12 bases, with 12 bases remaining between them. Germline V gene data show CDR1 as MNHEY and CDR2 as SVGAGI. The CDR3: CASSSSLGELFF. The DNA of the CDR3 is TGTGCCAGCAGTTCTTCTCTTGGTGAACTGTTTTTT.

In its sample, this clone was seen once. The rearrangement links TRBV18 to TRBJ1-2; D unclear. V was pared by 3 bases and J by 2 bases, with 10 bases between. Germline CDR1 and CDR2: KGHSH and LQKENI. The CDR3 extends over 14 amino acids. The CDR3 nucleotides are TGTGCCAGCTCACCGTCCGGGCTCAACTATGGCTACACCTTC. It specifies CASSPSGLNYGYTF.

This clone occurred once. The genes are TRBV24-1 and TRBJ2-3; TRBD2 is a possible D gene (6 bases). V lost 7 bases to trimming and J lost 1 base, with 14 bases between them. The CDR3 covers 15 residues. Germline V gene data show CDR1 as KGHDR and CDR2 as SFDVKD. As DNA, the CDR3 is TGTGCCACCAGCCCCCCCGGGAGCCGCACAGATACGCAGTATTTT. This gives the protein CATSPPGSRTDTQYF.

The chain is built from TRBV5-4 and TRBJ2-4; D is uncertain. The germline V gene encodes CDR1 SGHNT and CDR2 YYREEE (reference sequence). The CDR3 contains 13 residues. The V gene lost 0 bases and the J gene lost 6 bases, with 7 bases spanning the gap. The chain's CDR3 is CASSLASRNIQYF. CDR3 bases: TGTGCCAGCAGCTTGGCCAGTCGAAACATTCAGTACTTC. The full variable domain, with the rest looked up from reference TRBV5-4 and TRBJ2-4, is ETGVTQSPTHLIKTRGQQVTLRCSSQSGHNTVSWYQQALGQGPQFIFQYYREEENGRGNFPPRFSGLQFPNYSSELNVNALELDDSALYLCASSLASRNIQYFGAGTRLSVL.

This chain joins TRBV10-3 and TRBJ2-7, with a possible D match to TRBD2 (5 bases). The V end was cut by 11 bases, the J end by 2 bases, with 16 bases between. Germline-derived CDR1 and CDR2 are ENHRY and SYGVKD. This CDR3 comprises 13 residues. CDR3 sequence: CAVTPDGAYEQYF. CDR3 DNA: TGTGCCGTTACACCGGACGGGGCCTACGAGCAGTACTTC.

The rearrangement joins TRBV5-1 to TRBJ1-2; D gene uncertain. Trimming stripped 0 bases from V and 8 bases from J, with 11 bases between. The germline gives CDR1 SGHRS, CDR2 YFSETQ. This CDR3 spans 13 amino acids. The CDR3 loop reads CASSLAKEAGYTF. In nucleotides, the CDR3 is TGCGCCAGCAGCTTGGCCAAGGAGGCCGGCTACACCTTC.

CDR3 coding DNA: TGTGCCAGCAGCTTAATCCAAGGAGTCCCTCAGTACTTC. Its translation: CASSLIQGVPQYF. V is TRBV7-9 and J is TRBJ2-7; D is undetermined. This CDR3 comprises 13 residues. The germline V gene has CDR1 SEHNR and CDR2 FQNEAQ (reference sequence). Trimming pared 2 bases from V and 10 bases from J, leaving 15 bases between.

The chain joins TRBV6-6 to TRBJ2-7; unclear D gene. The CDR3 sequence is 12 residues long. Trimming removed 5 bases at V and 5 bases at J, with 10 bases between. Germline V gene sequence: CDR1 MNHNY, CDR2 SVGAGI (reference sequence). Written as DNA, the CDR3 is TGTGCCAGCAGTCCTAGGTCCAACGAGCAGTACTTC. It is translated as CASSPRSNEQYF.

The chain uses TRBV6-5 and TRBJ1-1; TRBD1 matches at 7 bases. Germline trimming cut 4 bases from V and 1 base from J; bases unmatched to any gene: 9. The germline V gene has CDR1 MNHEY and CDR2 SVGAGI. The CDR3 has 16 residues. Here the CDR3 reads CASSWGGGGENTEAFF. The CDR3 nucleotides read TGTGCCAGCAGTTGGGGGGGAGGGGGCGAGAACACTGAAGCTTTCTTT.

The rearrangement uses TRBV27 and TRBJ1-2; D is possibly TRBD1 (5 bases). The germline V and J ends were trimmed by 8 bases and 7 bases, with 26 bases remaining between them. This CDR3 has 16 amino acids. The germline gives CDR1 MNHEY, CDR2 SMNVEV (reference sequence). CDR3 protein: CASGPGQPRGASGYTF. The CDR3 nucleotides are TGTGCCAGCGGGCCGGGGCAGCCGCGCGGGGCGTCTGGCTACACCTTC.

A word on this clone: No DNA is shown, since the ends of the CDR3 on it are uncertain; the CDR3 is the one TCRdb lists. The CDR3 spells CASSSSANSNQPQHF. The V call is TRBV27, the J call TRBJ1-5. From germline, CDR1 is MNHEY and CDR2 SMNVEV (reference sequence). Inclusive of both ends, the CDR3 amounts to 15 amino acids.

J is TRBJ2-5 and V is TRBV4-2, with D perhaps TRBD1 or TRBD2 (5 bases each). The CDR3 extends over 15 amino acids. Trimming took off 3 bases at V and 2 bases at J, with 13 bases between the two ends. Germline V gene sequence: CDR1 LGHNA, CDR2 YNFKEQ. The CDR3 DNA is TGTGCCAGCAGCCAGGCCGGGACGGCACAAGAGACCCAGTACTTC. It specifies CASSQAGTAQETQYF.

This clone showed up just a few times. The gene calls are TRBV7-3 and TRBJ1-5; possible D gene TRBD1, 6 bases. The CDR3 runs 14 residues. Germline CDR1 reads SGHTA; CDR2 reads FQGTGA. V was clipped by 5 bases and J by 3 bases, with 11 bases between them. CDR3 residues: CASSPTGPNQPQHF. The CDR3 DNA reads TGTGCCAGCAGCCCCACAGGGCCCAATCAGCCCCAGCATTTT.

This CDR3 reads CASSPLDRVAGTEAFF. DNA for the CDR3: TGTGCCAGCAGCCCCCTGGACAGGGTAGCAGGGACTGAAGCTTTCTTT. The chain links TRBV5-6 to TRBJ1-1; 8 bases are shared with TRBD1. Germline-derived CDR1 and CDR2 are SGHDT and YYEEEE. V trimming: 4 bases; J trimming: 5 bases; junction bases outside the gene matches: 13. The CDR3 loop spans 16 amino acids.

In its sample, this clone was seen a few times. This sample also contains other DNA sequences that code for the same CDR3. CDR3 nucleotides: TGTGCCAGCAGCTTGCCGAGCTCCTACGAGCAGTACTTC. This codes for CASSLPSSYEQYF. The chain carries TRBV7-2 and TRBJ2-7, with no clear D. Trimming shortened V by 3 bases and J by 0 bases, and 6 bases separated the two germline ends. The germline V gene has CDR1 SGHTA and CDR2 FQGNSA. This CDR3 has 13 residues.

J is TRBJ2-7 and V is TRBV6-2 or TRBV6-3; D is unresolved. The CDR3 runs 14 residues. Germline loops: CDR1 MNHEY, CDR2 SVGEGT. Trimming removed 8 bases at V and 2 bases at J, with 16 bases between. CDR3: CASCPVGGTYEQYF. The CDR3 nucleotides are TGTGCCAGCTGCCCCGTCGGCGGAACCTACGAGCAGTACTTC.

The CDR3 here is CASSGDRVGEQYF. The CDR3 DNA reads TGTGCCAGCTCCGGGGACAGAGTCGGGGAGCAGTACTTC. This rearrangement joins TRBV18 to TRBJ2-7; 7 nucleotides line up with TRBD1. The V and J ends lost 6 bases and 7 bases, in that order; junction bases with no gene match: 9. CDR1 is KGHSH and CDR2 is LQKENI in the germline V gene. This CDR3 spans 13 amino acids.

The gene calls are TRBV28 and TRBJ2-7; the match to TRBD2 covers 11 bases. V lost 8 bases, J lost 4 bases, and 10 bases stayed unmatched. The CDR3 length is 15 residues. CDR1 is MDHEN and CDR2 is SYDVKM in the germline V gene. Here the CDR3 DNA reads TGTGCCAGCGCCTCCGGGACTAGCGGTTGGTACGAGCAGTACTTC. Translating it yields CASASGTSGWYEQYF.

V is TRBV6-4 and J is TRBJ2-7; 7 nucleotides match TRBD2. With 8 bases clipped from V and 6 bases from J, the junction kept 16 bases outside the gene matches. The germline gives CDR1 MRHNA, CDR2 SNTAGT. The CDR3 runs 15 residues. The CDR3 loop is CASFPPPSASGEQYF. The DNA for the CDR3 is TGTGCCAGCTTCCCCCCACCTAGCGCTAGCGGCGAGCAGTACTTC.

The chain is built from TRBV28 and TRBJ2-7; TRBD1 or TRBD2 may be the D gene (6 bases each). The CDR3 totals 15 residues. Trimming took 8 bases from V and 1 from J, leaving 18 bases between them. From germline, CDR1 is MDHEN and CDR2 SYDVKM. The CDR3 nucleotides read TGTGCCAGCGGGGAAGGAGGGGGTAGTTCCTACGAGCAGTACTTC. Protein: CASGEGGGSSYEQYF. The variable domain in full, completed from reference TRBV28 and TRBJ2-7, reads DVKVTQSSRYLVKRTGEKVFLECVQDMDHENMFWYRQDPGLGLRLIYFSYDVKMKEKGDIPEGYSVSREKKERFSLILESASTNQTSMYLCASGEGGGSSYEQYFGPGTRLTVT.

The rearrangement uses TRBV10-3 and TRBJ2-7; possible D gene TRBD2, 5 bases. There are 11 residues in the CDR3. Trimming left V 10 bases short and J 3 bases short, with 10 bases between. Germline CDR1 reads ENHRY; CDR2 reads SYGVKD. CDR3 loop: CATSLDYEQYF. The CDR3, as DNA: TGTGCCACCTCACTAGACTACGAGCAGTACTTC.

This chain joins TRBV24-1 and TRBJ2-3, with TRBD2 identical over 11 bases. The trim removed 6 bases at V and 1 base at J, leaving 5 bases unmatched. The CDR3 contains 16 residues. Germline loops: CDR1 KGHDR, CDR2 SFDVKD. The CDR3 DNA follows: TGTGCCACCAGTTGGGGTAGCGGGAGGGGCACAGATACGCAGTATTTT. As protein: CATSWGSGRGTDTQYF.

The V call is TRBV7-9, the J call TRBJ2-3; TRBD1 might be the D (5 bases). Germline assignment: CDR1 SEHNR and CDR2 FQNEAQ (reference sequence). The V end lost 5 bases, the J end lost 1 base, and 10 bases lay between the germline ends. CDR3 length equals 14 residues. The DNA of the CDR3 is TGTGCCAGCAGCCGTACGACAGGCACAGATACGCAGTATTTT. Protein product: CASSRTTGTDTQYF.